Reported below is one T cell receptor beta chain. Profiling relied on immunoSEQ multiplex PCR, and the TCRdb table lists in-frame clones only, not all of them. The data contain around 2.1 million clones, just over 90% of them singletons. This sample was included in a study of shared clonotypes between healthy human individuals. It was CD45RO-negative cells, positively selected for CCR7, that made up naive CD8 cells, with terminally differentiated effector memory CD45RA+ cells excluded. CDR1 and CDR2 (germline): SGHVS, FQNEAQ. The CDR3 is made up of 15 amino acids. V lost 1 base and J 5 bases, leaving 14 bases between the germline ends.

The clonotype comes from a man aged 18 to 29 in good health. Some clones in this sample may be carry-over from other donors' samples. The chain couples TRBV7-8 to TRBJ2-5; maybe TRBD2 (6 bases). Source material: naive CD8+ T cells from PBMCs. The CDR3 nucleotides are TGTGCCAGCAGCTTAGGTCCGGGAGTAAGGGAGACCCAGTACTTC. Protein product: CASSLGPGVRETQYF.